This is a list of T cell receptor beta chains from one sample in a study of T cells in Graves' hyperthyroidism and ophthalmopathy. Using its own MiXCR run on the multiplex PCR reads, TCRdb lists one record per CDR3 protein. The sample consists of 550,000 to 700,000 distinct CDR3 sequences, about 43% of them appearing once. Sequencing was done on a sample of peripheral blood or thyroid tissue (not recorded which). The receptors come from an adult woman with Graves' disease, either hyperthyroidism or ophthalmopathy (not recorded which). Both conserved end residues are part of each CDR3. D genes are given only for firm matches. For some rows the clone size is stated as once, few or many, or as a class when expanded; others skip it.

many TRBJ1-2 TRBV25-1 . CASSDRTDLVPNYGYTF TGTGCCAGCAGTGACCGTACAGATTTAGTACCTAACTATGGCTACACCTTC
many TRBJ2-7 TRBV5-1 . CASSLQPSSSYEQYF TGCGCCAGCAGCTTACAGCCTTCAAGCTCCTACGAGCAGTACTTC
few TRBJ2-7 TRBV7-2 . CASSLGTKGQQYF TGTGCCAGCAGCTTAGGCACTAAGGGACAGCAGTACTTC
many TRBJ1-1 TRBV12-3/TRBV12-4 TRBD1 CASRPGQGQRGSEAFF TGTGCCAGCCGGCCGGGACAGGGTCAAAGGGGCTCTGAAGCTTTCTTT
many TRBJ1-2 TRBV4-2 TRBD1 CASSPRTGGGRNYGYTF TGTGCCAGCAGCCCAAGGACAGGGGGCGGGAGGAACTATGGCTACACCTTC
few TRBJ1-3 TRBV9 . CASSEALSVGNTIYF TGTGCCAGCAGTGAAGCGCTTTCTGTTGGCAACACCATATATTTT
. TRBJ1-2 TRBV6-1 . CASSDDAYGYTF TGTGCCAGCAGTGACGACGCTTATGGCTACACCTTC
many TRBJ2-2 TRBV9 TRBD1 CASSALGTEYTGELFF TGTGCCAGCAGCGCCCTCGGGACAGAATACACCGGGGAGCTGTTTTTT
. TRBJ2-5 TRBV29-1 TRBD1 CSVHPGQGQETQYF TGCAGCGTCCACCCGGGACAGGGACAAGAGACCCAGTACTTC
many TRBJ2-7 TRBV10-3 TRBD1 CATTGGSYEQYF TGTGCCACCACAGGGGGAAGCTACGAGCAGTACTTC
few TRBJ1-1 TRBV7-9 TRBD1 CASRFEGGFTEAFF TGTGCCAGCAGGTTCGAAGGGGGCTTTACGGAAGCTTTCTTT
. TRBJ1-6 TRBV7-9 . CASSSDGQGGGNSPLHF TGTGCCAGCAGCTCAGATGGGCAGGGAGGAGGAAATTCACCCCTCCACTTT
few TRBJ2-7 TRBV28 . CASSGVDSSYEQYF TGTGCCAGCAGCGGAGTCGACAGCTCCTACGAGCAGTACTTC
. TRBJ2-7 TRBV2 . CASSGLQWGASQF TGTGCCAGCAGTGGACTACAATGGGGGGCGTCTCAATTC
. TRBJ1-6 TRBV29-1 TRBD1 CSVRGQGNSPLHF TGCAGCGTACGTGGACAGGGGAATTCACCCCTCCACTTT
many TRBJ2-7 TRBV29-1 . CSVADSGYEQYF TGCAGCGTTGCGGACAGCGGCTACGAGCAGTACTTC
many TRBJ1-2 TRBV4-1 . CASSQPTRTKGYTF TGCGCCAGCAGCCAACCAACCCGGACAAAAGGCTACACCTTC
few TRBJ2-5 TRBV7-8 TRBD2 CASSEQRLAQETQYF TGTGCCAGCAGCGAACAGCGACTAGCGCAAGAGACCCAGTACTTC
few TRBJ1-2 TRBV15 TRBD1 CATSTPRQGIYYGYTF TGTGCCACCAGCACTCCGAGACAGGGGATCTACTATGGCTACACCTTC
. TRBJ1-2 TRBV2 . CASSPDLVGYTF TGTGCCAGCAGTCCTGACTTGGTTGGCTACACCTTC
. TRBJ1-2 TRBV24-1 . CATSRPGYGYTF TGTGCCACCAGCCGACCGGGGTATGGCTACACCTTC
. TRBJ1-1 TRBV9 . CASSVGKGENTEAFF TGTGCCAGCAGCGTAGGTAAAGGAGAGAACACTGAAGCTTTCTTT
many TRBJ2-7 TRBV4-1 TRBD2 CASATSEFYEQYF TGCGCCAGCGCGACTAGCGAGTTCTACGAGCAGTACTTC
few TRBJ2-7 TRBV5-1 . CASSTDSDEQYF TGCGCCAGCAGCACGGACTCGGACGAGCAGTACTTC
many TRBJ2-6 TRBV5-1 . CASSDQNSGANVLTF TGCGCCAGCAGCGATCAGAACTCTGGGGCCAACGTCCTGACTTTC
. TRBJ2-5 TRBV19 . CASSIARQVETQYF TGTGCCAGTAGTATTGCCAGACAGGTAGAGACCCAGTACTTC
. TRBJ2-5 TRBV6-5 . CASSWRGTNQETQYF TGTGCCAGCAGTTGGAGGGGCACCAACCAAGAGACCCAGTACTTC
. TRBJ2-7 TRBV5-1 . CASRPGGSEQYF TGCGCCAGCAGGCCTGGTGGGTCCGAGCAGTACTTC
many TRBJ1-6 TRBV5-6 . CASKSQANSPLHF TGTGCCAGCAAGTCGCAGGCAAATTCACCCCTCCACTTT
. TRBJ2-7 TRBV28 TRBD1 CASSSSLPGLDRERYEQYF TGTGCCAGCAGTTCCTCCCTCCCCGGGCTGGACAGGGAAAGGTACGAGCAGTACTTC
many TRBJ2-7 TRBV7-9 TRBD2 CASSSSGTKSSYEQYF TGTGCCAGCAGCAGCTCCGGGACTAAGAGCTCCTACGAGCAGTACTTC
many TRBJ2-7 TRBV5-1 . CASSLDLHPDEQYF TGCGCCAGCAGCTTGGATCTACATCCGGACGAGCAGTACTTC
many TRBJ1-2 TRBV7-9 TRBD1 CASSPGQGGNGYTF TGTGCCAGCAGCCCCGGACAGGGCGGGAATGGCTACACCTTC
. TRBJ1-4 TRBV20-1 TRBD1 CSAWGQGNEKLFF TGCAGTGCTTGGGGACAGGGGAATGAAAAACTGTTTTTT
. TRBJ1-1 TRBV4-2 TRBD1 CASSQDLAGTGNVNTEAFF TGTGCCAGCAGCCAAGATTTAGCCGGGACAGGGAACGTGAACACTGAAGCTTTCTTT
. TRBJ2-2 TRBV5-6 . CASSFPGAGRGTGELFF TGTGCCAGCAGTTTTCCCGGCGCAGGGAGAGGTACCGGGGAGCTGTTTTTT
. TRBJ1-5 TRBV29-1 . CSVEEGQGQHF TGCAGCGTTGAAGAAGGGCAAGGACAGCATTTT
many TRBJ1-2 TRBV5-1 TRBD1 CASSFLRDRDGYTF TGCGCCAGCAGCTTTCTCCGGGACAGGGATGGCTACACCTTC
many TRBJ2-7 TRBV29-1 TRBD2 CSVSGGFLYEQYF TGCAGCGTTTCCGGGGGGTTCCTCTACGAGCAGTACTTC
. TRBJ1-2 TRBV11-2 . CASSLERVTGYTF TGTGCCAGCAGCTTAGAGAGGGTCACTGGCTACACCTTC
. TRBJ2-7 TRBV29-1 TRBD1 CSVVPGGRYEQYF TGCAGCGTTGTGCCAGGGGGCAGGTACGAGCAGTACTTC
many TRBJ1-3 TRBV12-3/TRBV12-4 . CASAGRDSGNTIYF TGTGCCAGCGCGGGCCGAGACTCTGGAAACACCATATATTTT
. TRBJ1-1 TRBV4-1 . CASSQPAEATEAFF TGCGCCAGCAGCCAACCGGCAGAGGCCACTGAAGCTTTCTTT
. TRBJ2-5 TRBV7-2 TRBD2 CASSLAGEKTQYF TGTGCCAGCAGCCTAGCGGGAGAGAAGACCCAGTACTTC
few TRBJ2-2 TRBV20-1 . CSATKGGGELFF TGCAGTGCTACAAAGGGTGGTGGGGAGCTGTTTTTT
. TRBJ2-7 TRBV20-1 TRBD2 CSARAGGKYEQYF TGCAGTGCTAGAGCGGGAGGGAAGTACGAGCAGTACTTC
. TRBJ1-2 TRBV29-1 . CSVAVGSSGYTF TGCAGCGTTGCAGTCGGGTCGTCCGGCTACACCTTC
. TRBJ1-6 TRBV6-1 . CASSVGAPWDNSPLHF TGTGCCAGCAGTGTGGGGGCACCCTGGGATAATTCACCCCTCCACTTT